A selection of T cell receptor beta chains follows, all from one sample in a study of tumor and adjacent non-tumor tissue in lung cancer. One entry per CDR3 protein results from TCRdb running MiXCR on the multiplex PCR reads. The sample includes about 70,000 distinct CDR3 sequences, 55% to 85% seen only once; the top ten take approximately 28%. Sequencing was done on a sample of lung tumor tissue. These receptors all come from a man in his fifties or sixties with non-small cell lung cancer. CDR3s include the opening cysteine and the closing phenylalanine or tryptophan. The D gene is left open where the match is weak. Expanded clones get a size class; other rows say once, few or many, or leave the size out.

V gene	clone size	D gene	J gene	CDR3 protein	CDR3 DNA
TRBV29-1	NA	NA	TRBJ1-4	CSLSDRAASNEKLFF	TGCAGCCTTTCGGATAGGGCGGCGTCGAATGAAAAACTGTTTTTT
TRBV20-1	many	NA	TRBJ2-5	CSASVGKETQYF	TGCAGTGCTAGTGTCGGGAAAGAGACCCAGTACTTC
TRBV5-4	once	TRBD2	TRBJ2-3	CASNPIEREPGNTQYF	TGTGCCAGCAACCCTATAGAGCGGGAGCCGGGAAATACGCAGTATTTT
TRBV29-1	NA	NA	TRBJ2-1	CSVEGEYRDDLSNGQFF	TGCAGCGTTGAAGGAGAATACCGGGACGACCTTTCCAATGGGCAGTTCTTC
TRBV29-1	medium-sized	TRBD2	TRBJ2-4	CGTGTNHIQYF	TGCGGAACCGGGACTAATCACATTCAGTACTTC
TRBV12-5	NA	NA	TRBJ1-2	CASGLVRGKGRLDYTF	TGTGCTAGTGGTTTGGTACGAGGCAAGGGGCGCCTTGACTACACCTTC
TRBV5-4	NA	TRBD1	TRBJ2-4	CASSLTGTGGIQYF	TGTGCCAGCAGCTTGACCGGGACAGGGGGCATTCAATACTTC
TRBV20-1	many	NA	TRBJ2-7	CSADPGTRSYEQYF	TGCAGTGCTGACCCCGGGACCCGCTCCTACGAGCAGTACTTC
TRBV6-1	NA	NA	TRBJ1-5	CATSEAGGLNQPQHF	TGTGCCACCAGTGAAGCTGGGGGGTTGAATCAGCCCCAGCATTTC
TRBV28	NA	NA	TRBJ1-5	CASREWGIGQPQHF	TGTGCCAGCAGAGAGTGGGGAATAGGACAGCCCCAGCATTTT
TRBV12-3/TRBV12-4	NA	TRBD2	TRBJ2-1	CARSFRTSSRSYGNEQFF	TGTGCCAGGAGTTTCAGGACTAGCAGTCGGAGTTACGGCAATGAACAGTTCTTC
TRBV20-1	NA	NA	TRBJ1-2	CSALSDLGNSYGYIF	TGCAGTGCTCTCAGTGATTTGGGAAATAGCTATGGCTACATCTTC
TRBV6-5	few	NA	TRBJ2-7	CADSYSRAGPYEQYF	TGTGCCGACAGTTACTCGCGGGCAGGGCCCTACGAGCAGTACTTC
TRBV20-1	NA	NA	TRBJ2-7	CSARAIRRGDYEQYF	TGCAGTGCTAGAGCCATTCGGAGAGGGGATTACGAGCAGTACTTC
TRBV7-9	NA	NA	TRBJ1-1	CASSLLPEAFF	TGTGCCAGCAGCTTATTACCTGAAGCTTTCTTC
TRBV5-1	NA	TRBD2	TRBJ2-1	CASSLLGLAGAAANEQFF	TGCGCCAGCAGCCTTTTGGGACTAGCGGGAGCGGCGGCCAATGAGCAGTTCTTC
TRBV10-3	NA	NA	TRBJ2-1	CAISETAYGRETKYF	TGTGCCATCAGTGAGACGGCGTACGGTCGAGAGACCAAGTACTTC
TRBV11-2	NA	NA	TRBJ2-1	CSSSLRNVRGDEQLF	TGTTCCAGCAGCTTAAGAAACGTACGGGGCGATGAGCAGCTCTTC